This T cell receptor beta chain is from a study of monozygotic twins with inflammatory bowel disease. Reprocessing the 5' RACE reads, TCRdb reports a single entry for every CDR3 protein and omits DNA. The sample's table shows approximately 390,000 distinct CDR3 sequences. Germline V lookup: CDR1 LGHDT, CDR2 YNNKEL (reference sequence). There are 14 residues in the CDR3. The sample taken for sequencing was blood. The receptor's source is a human donor with ulcerative colitis or Crohn's disease, or a healthy co-twin of an affected twin (not recorded which). The chain is built from TRBV3-1 and TRBJ1-6; with no DNA, the TCRdb D assignment of TRBD1 cannot be verified. CDR3 residues: CASSQEGDRSPLHF.